This TCR beta chain was sequenced during a study of blood T cells in healthy people across ages. CDR3 length: 16 residues. The germline gives CDR1 SGHTA, CDR2 FQGNSA. Trimming cost V 2 bases and J 0 bases; bases outside gene matches: 4. Every sample gave at least 5 micrograms of total RNA when it was extracted. A second roughly 6 to 12 cycle PCR used barcoded and J-beta primers. Using its own MiXCR run on the 5' RACE reads, TCRdb lists one record per CDR3 protein. The repertoire includes around 1,000,000 distinct CDR3 sequences, roughly two fifths of them detected once, and roughly 13% sits in the top ten.

This clonotype was sampled from a man aged 18 to 29 in good health. The chain has TRBV7-2 and TRBJ1-5; TRBD1 agrees at 7 bases. Material for sequencing was blood. DNA for the CDR3: TGTGCCAGCAGCTTAAGGACAGGCCATAGCAATCAGCCCCAGCATTTT. Translating it yields CASSLRTGHSNQPQHF.